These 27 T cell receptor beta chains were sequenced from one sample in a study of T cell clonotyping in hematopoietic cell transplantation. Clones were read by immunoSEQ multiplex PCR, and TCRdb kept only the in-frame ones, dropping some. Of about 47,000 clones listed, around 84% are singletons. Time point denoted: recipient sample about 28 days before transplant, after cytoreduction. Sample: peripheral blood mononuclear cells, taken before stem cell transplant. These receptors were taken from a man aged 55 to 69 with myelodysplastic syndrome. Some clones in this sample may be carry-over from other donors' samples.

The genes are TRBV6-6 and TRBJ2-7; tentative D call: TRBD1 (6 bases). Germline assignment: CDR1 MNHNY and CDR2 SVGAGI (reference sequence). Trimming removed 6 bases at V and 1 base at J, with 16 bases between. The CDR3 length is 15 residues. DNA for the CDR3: TGTGCCAGCAGGGGAACGGGACACTCATCCTACGAGCAGTACTTC. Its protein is CASRGTGHSSYEQYF.

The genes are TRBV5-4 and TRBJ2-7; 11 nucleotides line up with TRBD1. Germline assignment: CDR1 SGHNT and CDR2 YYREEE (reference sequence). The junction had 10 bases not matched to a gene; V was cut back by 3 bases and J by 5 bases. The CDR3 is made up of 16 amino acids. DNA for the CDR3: TGTGCCAGCAGCTACCGAAGGACAGGGGGCTCTAACGAGCAGTACTTC. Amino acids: CASSYRRTGGSNEQYF.

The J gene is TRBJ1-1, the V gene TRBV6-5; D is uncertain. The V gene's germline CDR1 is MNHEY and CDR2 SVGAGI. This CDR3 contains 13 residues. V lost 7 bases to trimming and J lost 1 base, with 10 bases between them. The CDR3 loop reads CASNRSRNTEAFF. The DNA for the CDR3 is TGTGCCAGCAACCGTAGTAGGAACACTGAAGCTTTCTTT.

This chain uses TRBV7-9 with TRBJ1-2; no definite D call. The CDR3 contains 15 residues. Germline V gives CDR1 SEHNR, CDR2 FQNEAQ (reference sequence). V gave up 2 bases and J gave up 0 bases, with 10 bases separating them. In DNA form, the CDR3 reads TGTGCCAGCAGCTTACCCATTCTTACTAACTATGGCTACACCTTC. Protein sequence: CASSLPILTNYGYTF.

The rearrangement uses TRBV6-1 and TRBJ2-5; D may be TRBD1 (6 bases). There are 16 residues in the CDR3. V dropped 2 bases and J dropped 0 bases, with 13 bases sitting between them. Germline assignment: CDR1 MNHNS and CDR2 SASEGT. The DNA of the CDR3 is TGTGCCAGCAGTGAATGGGGTGGGGGCTACCAAGAGACCCAGTACTTC. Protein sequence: CASSEWGGGYQETQYF.

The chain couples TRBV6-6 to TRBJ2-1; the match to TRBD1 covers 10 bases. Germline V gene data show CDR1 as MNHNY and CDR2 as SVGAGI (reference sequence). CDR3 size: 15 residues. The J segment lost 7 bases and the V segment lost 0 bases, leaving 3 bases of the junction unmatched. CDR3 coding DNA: TGTGCCAGCAGTTACTCTACGGGACAGGGGAATGAGCAGTTCTTC. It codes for CASSYSTGQGNEQFF.

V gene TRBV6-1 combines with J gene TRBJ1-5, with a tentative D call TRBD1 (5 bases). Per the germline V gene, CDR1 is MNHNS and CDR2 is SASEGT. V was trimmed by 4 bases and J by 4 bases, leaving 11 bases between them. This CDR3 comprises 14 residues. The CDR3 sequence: CASSANPGNQPQHF. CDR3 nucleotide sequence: TGTGCCAGCAGTGCAAACCCAGGGAATCAGCCCCAGCATTTT.

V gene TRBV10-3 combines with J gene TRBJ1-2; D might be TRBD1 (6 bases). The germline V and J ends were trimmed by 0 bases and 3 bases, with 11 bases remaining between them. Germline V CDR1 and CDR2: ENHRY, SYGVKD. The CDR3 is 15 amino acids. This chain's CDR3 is CAISESSGGHYGYTF. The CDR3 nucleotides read TGTGCCATCAGTGAGTCGTCGGGGGGCCACTATGGCTACACCTTC.

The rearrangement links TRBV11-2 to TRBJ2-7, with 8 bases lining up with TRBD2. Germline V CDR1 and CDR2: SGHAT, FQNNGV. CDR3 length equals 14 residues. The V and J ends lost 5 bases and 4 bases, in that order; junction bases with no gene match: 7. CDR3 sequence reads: CASSVGTRSYEQYF. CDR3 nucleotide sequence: TGTGCCAGCAGCGTCGGGACTAGATCTTACGAGCAGTACTTC.

The CDR3 here is CASSLRVDQPQHF. The CDR3 region has the DNA TGTGCCAGCAGCTTACGTGTCGACCAGCCCCAGCATTTT. The rearrangement joins TRBV7-2 to TRBJ1-5; no definite D call. CDR1 and CDR2 from the germline V gene are SGHTA and FQGNSA. This CDR3 contains 13 residues. Deletions cut 2 bases from V and 7 bases from J, with 9 bases between.

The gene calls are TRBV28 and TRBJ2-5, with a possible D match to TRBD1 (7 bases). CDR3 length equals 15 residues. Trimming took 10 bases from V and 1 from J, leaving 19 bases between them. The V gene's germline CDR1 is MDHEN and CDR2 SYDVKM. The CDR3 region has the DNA TGTGCCACCGCACCCCCCAGGGGGGTCCAAGAGACCCAGTACTTC. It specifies CATAPPRGVQETQYF. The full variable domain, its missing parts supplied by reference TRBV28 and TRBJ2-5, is DVKVTQSSRYLVKRTGEKVFLECVQDMDHENMFWYRQDPGLGLRLIYFSYDVKMKEKGDIPEGYSVSREKKERFSLILESASTNQTSMYLCATAPPRGVQETQYFGPGTRLLVL.

The CDR3 region has the DNA TGCAGCGTTGGAATTGGTTACGAGCAGTACTTC. This sequence encodes CSVGIGYEQYF. This sequence joins TRBV29-1 and TRBJ2-7; D is ambiguous. The CDR3 has 11 residues. Trimming cost V 4 bases and J 4 bases, with 8 bases left between them. Germline lookup yields CDR1 SQVTM and CDR2 ANQGSEA.

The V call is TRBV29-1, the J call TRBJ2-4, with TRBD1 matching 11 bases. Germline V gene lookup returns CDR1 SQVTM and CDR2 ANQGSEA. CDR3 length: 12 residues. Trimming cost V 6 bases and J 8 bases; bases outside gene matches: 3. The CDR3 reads CSVAGQGDIQYF. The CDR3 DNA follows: TGCAGCGTGGCGGGACAGGGGGACATTCAGTACTTC.

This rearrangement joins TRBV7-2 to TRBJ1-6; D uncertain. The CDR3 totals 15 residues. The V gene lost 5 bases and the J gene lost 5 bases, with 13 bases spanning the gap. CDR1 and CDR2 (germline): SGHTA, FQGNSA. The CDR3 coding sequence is TGTGCCAGCAGCCCCAGGCAGATGAATAATTCACCCCTCCACTTT. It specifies CASSPRQMNNSPLHF.

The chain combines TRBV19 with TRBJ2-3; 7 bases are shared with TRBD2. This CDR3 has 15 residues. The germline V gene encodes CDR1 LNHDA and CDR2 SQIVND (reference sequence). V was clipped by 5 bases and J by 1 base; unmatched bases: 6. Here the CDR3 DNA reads TGTGCCAGTAGTGCTTTAGCGGGCGGCACAGATACGCAGTATTTT. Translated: CASSALAGGTDTQYF. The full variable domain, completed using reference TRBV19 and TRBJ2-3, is DGGITQSPKYLFRKEGQNVTLSCEQNLNHDAMYWYRQDPGQGLRLIYYSQIVNDFQKGDIAEGYSVSREKKESFPLTVTSAQKNPTAFYLCASSALAGGTDTQYFGPGTRLTVL.

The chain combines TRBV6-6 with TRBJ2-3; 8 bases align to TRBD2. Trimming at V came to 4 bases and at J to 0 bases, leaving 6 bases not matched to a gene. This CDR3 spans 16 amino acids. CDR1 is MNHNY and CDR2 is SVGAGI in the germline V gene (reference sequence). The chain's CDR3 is CASSSPGGGSTDTQYF. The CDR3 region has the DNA TGTGCCAGCAGTTCCCCGGGCGGGGGGAGCACAGATACGCAGTATTTT.

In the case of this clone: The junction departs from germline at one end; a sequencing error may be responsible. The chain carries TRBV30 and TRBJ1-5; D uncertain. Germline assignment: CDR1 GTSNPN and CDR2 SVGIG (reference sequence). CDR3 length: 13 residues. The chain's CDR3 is CAWSVKGDQPQHF. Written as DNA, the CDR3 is TGTGCCTGGAGTGTAAAGGGAGATCAACCCCAGCATTTT.

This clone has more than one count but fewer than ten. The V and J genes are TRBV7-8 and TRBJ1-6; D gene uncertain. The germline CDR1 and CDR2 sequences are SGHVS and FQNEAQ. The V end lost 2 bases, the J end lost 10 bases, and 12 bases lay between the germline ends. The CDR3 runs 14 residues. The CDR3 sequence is CASSLNGERSPLHF. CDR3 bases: TGTGCCAGCAGCTTAAACGGGGAACGGTCACCCCTCCACTTT. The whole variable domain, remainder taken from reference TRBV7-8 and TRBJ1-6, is GAGVSQSPRYKVAKRGQDVALRCDPISGHVSLFWYQQALGQGPEFLTYFQNEAQLDKSGLPSDRFFAERPEGSVSTLKIQRTQQEDSAVYLCASSLNGERSPLHFGNGTRLTVT.

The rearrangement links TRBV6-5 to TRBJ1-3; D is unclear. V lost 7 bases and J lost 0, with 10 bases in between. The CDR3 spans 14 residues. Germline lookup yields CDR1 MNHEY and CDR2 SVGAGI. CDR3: CASIGRLSGNTIYF. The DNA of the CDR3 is TGTGCCAGCATAGGGCGGCTCTCTGGAAACACCATATATTTT.

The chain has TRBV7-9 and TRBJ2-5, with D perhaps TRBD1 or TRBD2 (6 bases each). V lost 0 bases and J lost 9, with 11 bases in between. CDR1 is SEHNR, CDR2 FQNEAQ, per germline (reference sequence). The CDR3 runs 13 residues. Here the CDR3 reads CASSLASGEAQYF. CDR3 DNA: TGTGCCAGCAGCTTAGCCTCAGGGGAGGCCCAGTACTTC.

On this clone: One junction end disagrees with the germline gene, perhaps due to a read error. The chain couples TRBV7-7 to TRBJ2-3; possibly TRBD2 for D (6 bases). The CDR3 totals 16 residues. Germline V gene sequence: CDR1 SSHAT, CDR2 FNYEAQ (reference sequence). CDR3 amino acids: CASSLADQASTDTQYF. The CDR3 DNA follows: TGTGCTAGCAGCTTAGCGGATCAGGCTAGCACAGATACGCAGTATTTT.

CDR3 sequence reads: CASSSYGTWMDTQYF. CDR3 in DNA: TGTGCCAGCAGTTCATACGGGACTTGGATGGATACGCAGTATTTT. The rearrangement links TRBV7-9 to TRBJ2-3, with D possibly TRBD2 on 6 matching bases. Trimming stripped 6 bases from V and 6 bases from J, with 19 bases between. The germline gives CDR1 SEHNR, CDR2 FQNEAQ (reference sequence). The CDR3 runs to 15 residues.

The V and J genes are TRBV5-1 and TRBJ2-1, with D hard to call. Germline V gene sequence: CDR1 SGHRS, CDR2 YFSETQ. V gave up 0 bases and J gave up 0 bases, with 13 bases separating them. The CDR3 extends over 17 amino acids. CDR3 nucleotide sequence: TGCGCCAGCAGCTTGGGGCTTGACTTCTACTCCTACAATGAGCAGTTCTTC. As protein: CASSLGLDFYSYNEQFF.

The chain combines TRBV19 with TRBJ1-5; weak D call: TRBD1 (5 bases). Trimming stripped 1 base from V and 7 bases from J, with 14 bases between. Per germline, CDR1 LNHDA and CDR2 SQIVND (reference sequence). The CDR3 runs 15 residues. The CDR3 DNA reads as TGTGCCAGTAGTATAGTGAGGGGCGGGGGACAGCCCCAGCATTTT. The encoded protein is CASSIVRGGGQPQHF.

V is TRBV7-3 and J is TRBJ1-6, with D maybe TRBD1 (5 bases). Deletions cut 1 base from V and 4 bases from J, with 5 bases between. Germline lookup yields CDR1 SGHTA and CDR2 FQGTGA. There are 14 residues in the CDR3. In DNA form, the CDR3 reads TGTGCCAGCAGCTTAAAGGGGTATAATTCACCCCTCCACTTT. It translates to CASSLKGYNSPLHF.

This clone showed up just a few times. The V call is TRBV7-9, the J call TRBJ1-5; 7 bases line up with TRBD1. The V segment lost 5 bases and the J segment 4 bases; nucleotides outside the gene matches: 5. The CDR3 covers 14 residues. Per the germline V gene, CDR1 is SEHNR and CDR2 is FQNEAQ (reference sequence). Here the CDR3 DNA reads TGTGCCAGCAGCCAGGACAGGAGAAATCAGCCCCAGCATTTT. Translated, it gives CASSQDRRNQPQHF.

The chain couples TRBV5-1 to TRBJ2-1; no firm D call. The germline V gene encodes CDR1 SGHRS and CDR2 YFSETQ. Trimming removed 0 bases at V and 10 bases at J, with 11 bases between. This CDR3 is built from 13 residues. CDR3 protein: CASSLEGRPEQFF. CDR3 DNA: TGCGCCAGCAGCTTGGAGGGCAGGCCAGAGCAGTTCTTC.